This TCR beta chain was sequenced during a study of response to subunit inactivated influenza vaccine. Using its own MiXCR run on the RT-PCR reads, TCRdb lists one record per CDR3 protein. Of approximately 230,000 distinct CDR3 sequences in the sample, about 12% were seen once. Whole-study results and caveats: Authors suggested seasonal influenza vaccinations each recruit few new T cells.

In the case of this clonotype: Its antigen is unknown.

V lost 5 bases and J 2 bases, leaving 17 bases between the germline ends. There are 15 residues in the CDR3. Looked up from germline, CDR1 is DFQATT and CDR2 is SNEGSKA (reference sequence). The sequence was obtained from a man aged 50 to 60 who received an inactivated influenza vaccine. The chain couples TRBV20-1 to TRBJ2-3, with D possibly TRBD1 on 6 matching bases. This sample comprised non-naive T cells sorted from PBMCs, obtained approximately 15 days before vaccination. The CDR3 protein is CSAEAAQGDTDTQYF. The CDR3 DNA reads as TGCAGTGCTGAGGCGGCACAGGGAGACACAGATACGCAGTATTTT.